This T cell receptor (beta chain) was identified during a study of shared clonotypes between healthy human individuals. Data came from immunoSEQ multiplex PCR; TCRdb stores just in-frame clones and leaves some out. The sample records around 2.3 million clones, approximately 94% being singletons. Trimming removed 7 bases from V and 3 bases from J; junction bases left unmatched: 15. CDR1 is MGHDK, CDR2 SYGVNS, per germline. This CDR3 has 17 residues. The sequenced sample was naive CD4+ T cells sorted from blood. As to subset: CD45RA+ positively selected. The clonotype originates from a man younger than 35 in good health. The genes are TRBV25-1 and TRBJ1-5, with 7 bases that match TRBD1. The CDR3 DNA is TGTGCCAGCACCTCCTCTAGACAGGGAAGTAACAATCAGCCCCAGCATTTT. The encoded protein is CASTSSRQGSNNQPQHF.